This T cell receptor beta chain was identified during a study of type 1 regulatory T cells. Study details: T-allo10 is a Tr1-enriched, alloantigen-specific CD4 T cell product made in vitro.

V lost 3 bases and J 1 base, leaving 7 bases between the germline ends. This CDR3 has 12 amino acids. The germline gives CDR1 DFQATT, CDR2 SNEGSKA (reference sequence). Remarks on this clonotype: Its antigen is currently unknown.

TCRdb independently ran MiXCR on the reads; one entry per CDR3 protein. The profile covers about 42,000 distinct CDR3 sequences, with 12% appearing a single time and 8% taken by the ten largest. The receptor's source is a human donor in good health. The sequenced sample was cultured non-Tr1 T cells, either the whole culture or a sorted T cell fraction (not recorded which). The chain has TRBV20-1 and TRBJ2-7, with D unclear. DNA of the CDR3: TGCAGTGCTAGGCCCCAATCCTACGAGCAGTACTTC. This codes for CSARPQSYEQYF.